Following are 9 T cell receptor beta chains from one sample sequenced in a study of molecular identifiers for immune sequencing clone quantification. A single record per CDR3 protein comes from TCRdb applying MiXCR to the PCR reads. The table shows some 650,000 distinct CDR3 sequences, with about 20% occurring only once. Source material: naive CD8+ T cells from blood, with Jurkat cell RNA spiked in. As for subset: FACS-sorted CD8+CD4-CCR7+CD45RA+ naive T cells. These receptors originate from a human donor in good health. Some libraries in this study had Jurkat cell RNA spiked in.

As regards this clonotype: This may be a read error, as it is one base from a much larger clone. In nucleotides, the CDR3 is TGTGCCAGTCTCCCGACTAGAGGGGGGTACACAGATGCGCAGTATTTT. Translated: CASLPTRGGYTDAQYF. This sequence joins TRBV6-2 or TRBV6-3 and TRBJ2-3; D is possibly TRBD1 or TRBD2 (6 bases each). Germline CDR1 reads MNHEY; CDR2 reads SVGEGT. This CDR3 has 16 residues.

This clonotype was seen repeatedly, ten times or more. This chain uses TRBV5-6 with TRBJ2-7; a weak D match, TRBD2 (6 bases). CDR3 size: 14 residues. V was shortened by 4 bases and J by 4 bases, with 15 bases between the two germline ends. CDR1 SGHDT and CDR2 YYEEEE come from the germline V gene. The CDR3 coding sequence is TGTGCCAGCAGCCCCGGGACTGGAGAGTACGAGCAGTACTTC. Protein: CASSPGTGEYEQYF.

This clonotype was recorded at least ten times. In DNA form, the CDR3 reads TGTGCCAGCAGCCCTATTATCCAGGGGGCTGAAGCTTTCTTT. Residues: CASSPIIQGAEAFF. The chain joins TRBV7-2 to TRBJ1-1, with 7 bases matching TRBD1. The CDR3 contains 14 residues. Germline values: CDR1 SGHTA, CDR2 FQGNSA. V lost 5 bases and J lost 6; bases outside the gene matches: 9.

This clonotype was seen many times. The chain employs TRBV4-3 and TRBJ1-2; tentative D call: TRBD1 (6 bases). The CDR3 is 17 amino acids. The germline CDR1 and CDR2 sequences are LGHNA and YSLEER. V was cut by 2 bases and J by 0 bases, with 16 bases left in between. CDR3 amino acids: CASSQFKQGRANYGYTF. CDR3 nucleotide sequence: TGCGCCAGCAGCCAATTCAAACAGGGCCGAGCTAACTATGGCTACACCTTC.

At least ten counts were recorded for this clonotype. V and J are TRBV3-1 and TRBJ2-1; 7 bases are shared with TRBD1. The germline CDR1 and CDR2 sequences are LGHDT and YNNKEL (reference sequence). The CDR3 length is 16 residues. J lost 0 bases, V lost 1 base, and 3 bases had no gene match. CDR3 sequence (DNA): TGTGCCAGCAGCCAAGGAACAGGGGCCTCCTACAATGAGCAGTTCTTC. Protein product: CASSQGTGASYNEQFF.

The sample holds many counts of this clonotype. J is TRBJ1-1 and V is TRBV5-5; D is possibly TRBD1 (6 bases). Germline CDR1 is SGHKS and CDR2 is YYEKEE (reference sequence). There are 15 residues in the CDR3. V lost 2 bases, J lost 0 bases, and 11 bases lay in between. The CDR3 loop reads CASSFPQGVNTEAFF. In DNA, the CDR3 is TGTGCCAGCAGCTTCCCACAGGGAGTGAACACTGAAGCTTTCTTT. The full variable domain, rest sourced from reference TRBV5-5 and TRBJ1-1, is DAGVTQSPTHLIKTRGQQVTLRCSPISGHKSVSWYQQVLGQGPQFIFQYYEKEERGRGNFPDRFSARQFPNYSSELNVNALLLGDSALYLCASSFPQGVNTEAFFGQGTRLTVV.

The table lists this clonotype with many counts. This chain uses TRBV20-1 with TRBJ2-7; perhaps D is TRBD1 or TRBD2 (5 bases each). This CDR3 is built from 14 residues. CDR1 is DFQATT, CDR2 SNEGSKA, per germline (reference sequence). Trimming removed 5 bases from V and 0 bases from J, with 14 bases in between. The CDR3 reads CSAETGTSSYEQYF. CDR3 in DNA: TGCAGTGCTGAAACCGGGACGAGCTCCTACGAGCAGTACTTC.

This clonotype was seen at least ten times. The gene calls are TRBV21-1 and TRBJ2-5; TRBD1, the table's D call, lacks a check against the DNA. TRBV21-1 is classified as a pseudogene. There are 19 residues in the CDR3. In DNA, the CDR3 is TGTGCCAGCAGCAAATCATGGCAGGGTGGTTCGGTTGACCAAGAGACCCAGTACTTC. It encodes CASSKSWQGGSVDQETQYF.

In regard to this clonotype: Being one base from a much bigger clone, this may be a read error. The chain employs TRBV19 and TRBJ1-5; 8 positions match TRBD1. Looked up from germline, CDR1 is LNHDA and CDR2 is SQIVND (reference sequence). The CDR3 extends over 15 amino acids. CDR3 bases: TGTGCCGGTAGTATAGGCCAGGGGGCGAATCAGCCCCAGCATTTT. Protein product: CAGSIGQGANQPQHF.